The 26 T cell receptor beta chains in this list originate from one sample, sequenced in a study of metastatic and nonmetastatic thyroid tumors. Among the patients, none had received any treatment before thyroid surgery. TCRdb used MiXCR to call clones anew from the PCR reads. Of some 38,000 clones in the sample, about 13% were seen once. The source material was blood. The source of these receptors is a female donor with papillary thyroid cancer or a benign thyroid nodule (not recorded which). Some clones in this sample may be carry-over from other donors' samples.

The sample holds one count of this clone. This chain joins TRBV7-3 and TRBJ2-7, with D tentatively TRBD2 (6 bases). The ends were cut back, 5 bases at V and 3 bases at J, with 20 bases in the middle. Germline CDR1 reads SGHTA; CDR2 reads FQGTGA. The CDR3 contains 16 residues. Written as DNA, the CDR3 is TGTGCCAGCAGCCAAAAGGCGGGATGGAACAGCTACGAGCAGTACTTC. Its translation is CASSQKAGWNSYEQYF.

The sample holds a few counts of this clone. The chain links TRBV19 to TRBJ1-2, with 9 bases that match TRBD1. Unmatched junction bases numbered 5, after V lost 4 bases and J lost 5 bases. Germline CDR1 LNHDA, CDR2 SQIVND (reference sequence). The CDR3 covers 14 residues. CDR3 sequence reads: CASSRTGEGYGYTF. DNA for the CDR3: TGTGCCAGTAGTAGGACAGGGGAGGGGTATGGCTACACCTTC.

This clone was counted at least ten times. V is TRBV11-2 and J is TRBJ1-2, with no clear D. V was shortened by 2 bases and J by 6 bases, with 7 bases between the two germline ends. From germline, CDR1 is SGHAT and CDR2 FQNNGV. This CDR3 has 12 residues. The CDR3 DNA reads as TGTGCCAGCAGCTTATCGATGAATGGCTACACCTTC. Translated, it gives CASSLSMNGYTF.

This clone was detected many times. The chain uses TRBV5-4 and TRBJ2-5; 10 bases line up with TRBD1. The CDR3 runs 19 residues. Per germline, CDR1 SGHNT and CDR2 YYREEE (reference sequence). Trimming took 0 bases from V and 2 from J; bases not matched to a gene: 13. The CDR3 region is CASSLAPLRQGAPQETQYF. The DNA for the CDR3 is TGTGCCAGCAGCTTGGCCCCCCTCCGACAGGGGGCTCCTCAAGAGACCCAGTACTTC.

Turning to this clone: The junction does not match germline at one end; this may be a read error. This CDR3 is CVSVLGLARRDNEQFF. CDR3 in DNA: TGTGTCAGCGTATTGGGTCTAGCGCGGCGCGACAATGAGCAGTTCTTC. This chain connects TRBV6-1 to TRBJ2-1, with D perhaps matching TRBD2 (6 bases). The germline V gene encodes CDR1 MNHNS and CDR2 SASEGT. This CDR3 is 16 amino acids long.

In this sample, this clone turned up a few times. V gene TRBV28 combines with J gene TRBJ1-1, with D uncertain. The ends were cut back, 10 bases at V and 3 bases at J, with 12 bases in the middle. From germline, CDR1 is MDHEN and CDR2 SYDVKM. This CDR3 contains 12 residues. In DNA, the CDR3 is TGTGCCACGCACAACGGGGACACTGAAGCTTTCTTT. Translating it yields CATHNGDTEAFF.

The table lists this clone with many counts. This sample includes further DNA sequences coding for the same CDR3. The rearrangement links TRBV19 to TRBJ1-1, with TRBD1 matching 9 bases. Germline V lookup: CDR1 LNHDA, CDR2 SQIVND (reference sequence). J was trimmed by 4 bases and V by 5 bases; bases with no gene match: 8. CDR3 length equals 15 residues. As DNA, the CDR3 is TGTGCCAGTAGTTTACAGGGGGCCGGGGGCACTGAAGCTTTCTTT. Translated: CASSLQGAGGTEAFF.

This clone was seen only a few times. The junction differs from germline at one of its ends, possibly a read error. The CDR3 loop reads CASSLVRGTESFF. CDR3 sequence (DNA): TGTGCCAGTAGTTTGGTCCGCGGTACTGAATCTTTCTTT. The V gene is TRBV19, the J gene TRBJ1-1, with unresolved D. This CDR3 region has 13 residues. Germline CDR1 and CDR2: LNHDA and SQIVND (reference sequence).

The table lists this clone with many counts. The chain joins TRBV5-1 to TRBJ1-2, with 9 bases identical to TRBD1. Losses at the gene ends were 2 bases for V and 2 bases for J; bases not matched to a gene: 7. The germline gives CDR1 SGHRS, CDR2 YFSETQ. The CDR3 has 16 residues. This CDR3 is CASSFGRGQGNYGYTF. CDR3 nucleotide sequence: TGCGCCAGCAGCTTTGGTCGGGGACAGGGAAACTATGGCTACACCTTC.

The CDR3 loop is CASSLELAGRPADTQYF. CDR3 bases: TGCGCCAGCAGCTTGGAATTAGCGGGACGCCCTGCAGATACGCAGTATTTT. This chain joins TRBV5-1 and TRBJ2-3; 8 bases align to TRBD2. CDR3 length equals 17 residues. The germline V gene has CDR1 SGHRS and CDR2 YFSETQ. J gave up 4 bases and V 0 bases, and 10 bases lay outside the gene matches.

The sample holds many counts of this clone. This chain connects TRBV7-2 to TRBJ1-1, with TRBD1 as a possible D gene (6 bases). V lost 5 bases to trimming and J lost 0 bases, with 10 bases between them. This CDR3 is built from 14 residues. Per the germline V gene, CDR1 is SGHTA and CDR2 is FQGNSA. In nucleotides, the CDR3 is TGTGCCAGCAGCCTCGGACAGCTGAACACTGAAGCTTTCTTT. Encoded protein: CASSLGQLNTEAFF.

In this sample, this clone turned up many times. The V call is TRBV9, the J call TRBJ1-6; D gene ambiguous. The ends were cut back, 5 bases at V and 7 bases at J, with 7 bases in the middle. Germline CDR1 is SGDLS and CDR2 is YYNGEE. The CDR3 has 12 residues. For the CDR3, the DNA is TGTGCCAGCAGTGGAGCCAATTCACCCCTCCACTTT. This gives the protein CASSGANSPLHF. Filled out from reference TRBV9 and TRBJ1-6, the complete variable domain reads DSGVTQTPKHLITATGQRVTLRCSPRSGDLSVYWYQQSLDQGLQFLIQYYNGEERAKGNILERFSAQQFPDLHSELNLSSLELGDSALYFCASSGANSPLHFGNGTRLTVT.

There are many counts of this clone. Other DNA sequences in the same sample also yield this CDR3. This chain connects TRBV5-4 to TRBJ2-7; the D call may be TRBD1 or TRBD2 (5 bases each). The CDR3 spans 16 residues. Germline CDR1 is SGHNT and CDR2 is YYREEE (reference sequence). V gave up 3 bases and J gave up 1 base, with 17 bases separating them. The CDR3 loop reads CASSWGPRDQSYEQYF. In DNA, the CDR3 is TGTGCCAGCAGCTGGGGACCTCGGGACCAATCCTACGAGCAGTACTTC. The full variable domain, with the rest looked up from reference TRBV5-4 and TRBJ2-7, is ETGVTQSPTHLIKTRGQQVTLRCSSQSGHNTVSWYQQALGQGPQFIFQYYREEENGRGNFPPRFSGLQFPNYSSELNVNALELDDSALYLCASSWGPRDQSYEQYFGPGTRLTVT.

This clone was picked up a small number of times. Relative to the germline gene, one junction end is altered; a read error may explain this. This same CDR3 is encoded by further DNA sequences in the sample. This chain uses TRBV18 with TRBJ2-1; the D gene could be TRBD1 or TRBD2 (5 bases each). Germline loops: CDR1 KGHSH, CDR2 LQKENI. The CDR3 runs to 15 residues. CDR3 residues: CASSLRAVGENEQFF. The CDR3 DNA sequence: TGTGCCAGCTCACTGAGGGCGGTGGGGGAGAATGAACAGTTCTTC. Variable domain in full (rest from reference TRBV18 and TRBJ2-1): NAGVMQNPRHLVRRRGQEARLRCSPMKGHSHVYWYRQLPEEGLKFMVYLQKENIIDESGMPKERFSAEFPKEGPSILRIQQVVRGDSAAYFCASSLRAVGENEQFFGPGTRLTVL.

DNA for the CDR3: TGCAGTGCCATCCCCGGGACAGGGGGGTCCTACGAGCAGTACTTC. It specifies CSAIPGTGGSYEQYF. This chain uses TRBV20-1 with TRBJ2-7; 11 bases line up with TRBD1. Germline V gene lookup returns CDR1 DFQATT and CDR2 SNEGSKA (reference sequence). V shed 6 bases, J shed 1 base, and the junction held 8 bases outside the gene matches. CDR3 size: 15 residues.

Ten or more counts support this clone. The chain couples TRBV7-9 to TRBJ1-2; D might be TRBD1 (5 bases). V shed 7 bases and J shed 2 bases, with 11 bases lying between them. CDR1 and CDR2 from the germline V gene are SEHNR and FQNEAQ (reference sequence). This CDR3 spans 13 amino acids. CDR3 bases: TGTGCCAGCACTGGGGGGGAGAACTATGGCTACACCTTC. Translated, it gives CASTGGENYGYTF. Full variable domain (remainder filled in from reference TRBV7-9 and TRBJ1-2): DTGVSQNPRHKITKRGQNVTFRCDPISEHNRLYWYRQTLGQGPEFLTYFQNEAQLEKSRLLSDRFSAERPKGSFSTLEIQRTEQGDSAMYLCASTGGENYGYTFGSGTRLTVV.

This rearrangement joins TRBV6-1 to TRBJ2-2, with TRBD2 matching over 8 bases. J was trimmed by 12 bases and V by 5 bases; bases with no gene match: 14. The CDR3 spans 15 residues. Germline assignment: CDR1 MNHNS and CDR2 SASEGT. CDR3 sequence reads: CASSRLARNIGQLFF. Here the CDR3 DNA reads TGTGCCAGCAGTCGACTAGCGAGGAACATAGGGCAGCTGTTTTTT.

This clone has just a few counts. This rearrangement joins TRBV6-5 to TRBJ2-3; D is uncertain. CDR1 and CDR2 from the germline V gene are MNHEY and SVGAGI. This CDR3 is 16 amino acids long. Deletions cut 5 bases from V and 0 bases from J, with 15 bases between. CDR3 loop: CASSTWGRTSTDTQYF. The CDR3 bases are TGTGCCAGCAGTACTTGGGGTAGAACGAGCACAGATACGCAGTATTTT.

In DNA form, the CDR3 reads TGTGCCAGCAGCAGCCGGACAGGGAGTGCCTATGGCTACACCTTC. Translated, it gives CASSSRTGSAYGYTF. This chain connects TRBV7-8 to TRBJ1-2; TRBD1 matches at 8 bases. The CDR3 spans 15 residues. J lost 4 bases, V lost 5 bases, and 9 bases had no gene match. The germline V gene encodes CDR1 SGHVS and CDR2 FQNEAQ.

As to this clone: This could be a read error, since a much larger clone is one nucleotide away. This sequence joins TRBV29-1 and TRBJ1-1; D not resolved. The CDR3 is 13 amino acids. Germline assignment: CDR1 SQVTM and CDR2 ANQGSEA. Deletions cut 4 bases from V and 3 bases from J, with 12 bases between. The chain's CDR3 is CSVGMDRDTEAFF. For the CDR3, the DNA is TGCAGCGTTGGCATGGATCGGGACACTGAAGCTTTCTTT.

This clone was recorded a few times. The genes are TRBV10-3 and TRBJ1-2; D is possibly TRBD1 (5 bases). Germline lookup yields CDR1 ENHRY and CDR2 SYGVKD. This CDR3 is 13 amino acids long. V lost 10 bases, J lost 3 bases, and 15 bases lay in between. The CDR3: CANLPVTDYGYTF. CDR3 in DNA: TGTGCCAACCTGCCCGTGACAGACTATGGCTACACCTTC.

This rearrangement joins TRBV10-2 to TRBJ1-1, with D unresolved. There are 12 residues in the CDR3. Per germline, CDR1 WSHSY and CDR2 SAAADI. With 3 bases removed from V and 7 bases from J, the gap between germline ends came to 9 bases. The CDR3 DNA is TGCGCCAGCAGTGACGGGTACAGTGAAGCTTTCTTT. Its protein is CASSDGYSEAFF.

A note on this clone: A read error is possible here, since a much larger clone lies one base away. This sequence joins TRBV3-1 and TRBJ1-3; D perhaps matches TRBD1 (5 bases). CDR3 length: 15 residues. V dropped 5 bases and J dropped 9 bases, with 20 bases sitting between them. CDR1 and CDR2 (germline): LGHDT, YNNKEL (reference sequence). The CDR3 DNA is TGTGCCAGCAGCACTAACAGGCCCCGGAGAAGCACCATATATTTT. Its protein is CASSTNRPRRSTIYF.

This clone was recorded at least ten times. The rearrangement joins TRBV5-6 to TRBJ2-1, with 11 nucleotides matching TRBD2. CDR1 and CDR2 (germline): SGHDT, YYEEEE. The CDR3 extends over 15 amino acids. V shed 0 bases, J shed 10 bases, and the junction held 6 bases outside the gene matches. DNA for the CDR3: TGTGCCAGCAGCTTGGGAATGGGACTAGCGGACGAGCAGTTCTTC. Translated, it gives CASSLGMGLADEQFF.

This clone has at least ten counts. The chain carries TRBV5-1 and TRBJ2-5, with 9 bases lining up with TRBD2. The CDR3 runs 16 residues. Germline CDR1 is SGHRS and CDR2 is YFSETQ. V gave up 0 bases and J gave up 2 bases; unmatched junction bases: 5. CDR3 DNA sequence: TGCGCCAGCAGCTTGGGACAGGCGGGAGGGCAAGAGACCCAGTACTTC. This sequence encodes CASSLGQAGGQETQYF.

This clone was seen many times. The rearrangement joins TRBV7-8 to TRBJ1-5; D unclear. Trimming cost V 2 bases and J 6 bases, with 11 bases left between them. The V gene's germline CDR1 is SGHVS and CDR2 FQNEAQ. The CDR3 has 14 amino acids. The CDR3 sequence is CASSLIRGSQPQHF. DNA for the CDR3: TGTGCCAGCAGCTTAATTCGGGGTTCTCAGCCCCAGCATTTT.